The source of this T cell receptor (beta chain) is a study of T cell responses to AZD1222 COVID-19 vaccine. V shed 0 bases and J shed 6 bases, with 12 bases lying between them. Per the germline V gene, CDR1 is MNHNY and CDR2 is SVGAGI (reference sequence). This CDR3 has 15 amino acids. With regard to this clone: Antigen unknown.

Whole-study findings and limits: In a largely white British group with more females than males, clonal diversity was possibly underestimated.

Method: immunoSEQ multiplex PCR; TCRdb's copy keeps in-frame clones and lacks some. The sample yields around 130,000 clones, 89% seen once. The gene calls are TRBV6-6 and TRBJ1-5; D is ambiguous. This TCR was recovered from an adult who received the AZD1222 COVID-19 vaccine. This specimen consisted of peripheral blood, obtained 28 days after the second AZD1222 dose. CDR3 in amino acids: CASSYSSVGGQPQHF. The CDR3 DNA follows: TGTGCCAGCAGTTACTCGTCCGTTGGAGGTCAGCCCCAGCATTTT.